This TCR beta chain was recovered during a study of CD8 T cells in Susac syndrome. RNA was extracted with the RNeasy kit, and a quantity of about 0.45 to 1 ug was reverse transcribed using random hexamers. TCR beta CDR3 was amplified by immunoSEQ multiplex PCR. This amplification extended across 54 Vbeta and 13 Jbeta segments. In TCRdb, the immunoSEQ multiplex PCR reads were re-called with MiXCR into one record per CDR3 protein. Of about 120,000 distinct CDR3 sequences listed, roughly 90% are singletons. In germline, CDR1 is LGHNA, CDR2 YSLEER. The CDR3 loop spans 19 amino acids. Trimming shortened V by 0 bases and J by 6 bases, and 24 bases separated the two germline ends.

The specimen was CD8+ T cells from PBMCs. The V gene is TRBV4-3, the J gene TRBJ1-5; possible D gene TRBD1, 6 bases. The clonotype comes from a human donor in good health. For the CDR3, the DNA is TGCGCCAGCAGCCAAGATCCGGGTGGGTATTACGAGGGGGTTCAGCCCCAGCATTTT. It encodes CASSQDPGGYYEGVQPQHF.